This T cell receptor (beta chain) was recorded in a study of shared clonotypes between healthy human individuals. Study results and caveats: Approximately 5.4% of naive CD4 clonotypes were common to a few donors.

Trimming removed 2 bases at V and 3 bases at J, with 11 bases between. The CDR3 sequence is 15 residues long. Germline values: CDR1 MNHEY, CDR2 SVGAGI. This table comes from immunoSEQ multiplex PCR, and its TCRdb copy is limited to in-frame clones, with some not included. The data contain roughly 2.5 million clones, around 94% of them singletons. Of note for this clone: The antigen is not known.

All the donors were Caucasian adults who lived in Nashville, Tennessee. The rearrangement links TRBV6-5 to TRBJ1-5, with a possible D match to TRBD1 (5 bases). The sequence was collected from a man aged 18 to 30 in good health. Sequencing was performed on naive CD4+ T cells sorted from blood. Subset specified: CD45RA+ positively selected. The CDR3 spells CASSYPTDSNQPQHF. The CDR3 DNA reads TGTGCCAGCAGTTACCCGACAGATTCCAATCAGCCCCAGCATTTT.